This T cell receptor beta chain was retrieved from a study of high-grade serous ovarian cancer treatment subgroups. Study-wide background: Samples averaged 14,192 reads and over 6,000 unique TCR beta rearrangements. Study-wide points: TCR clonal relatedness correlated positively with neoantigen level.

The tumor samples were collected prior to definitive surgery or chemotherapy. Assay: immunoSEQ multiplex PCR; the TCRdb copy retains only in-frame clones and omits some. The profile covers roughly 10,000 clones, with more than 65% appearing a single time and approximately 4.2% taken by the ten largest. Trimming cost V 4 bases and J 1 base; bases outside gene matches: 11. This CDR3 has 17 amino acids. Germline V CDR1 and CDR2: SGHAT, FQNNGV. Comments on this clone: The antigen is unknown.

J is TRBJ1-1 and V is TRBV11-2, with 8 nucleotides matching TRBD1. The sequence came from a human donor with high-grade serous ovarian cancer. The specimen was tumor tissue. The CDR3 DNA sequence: TGTGCCAGCAGCTCCCCCCTGGGGCAGGGGGCGAACACTGAAGCTTTCTTT. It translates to CASSSPLGQGANTEAFF. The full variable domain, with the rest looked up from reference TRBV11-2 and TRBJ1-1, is EAGVAQSPRYKIIEKRQSVAFWCNPISGHATLYWYQQILGQGPKLLIQFQNNGVVDDSQLPKDRFSAERLKGVDSTLKIQPAKLEDSAVYLCASSSPLGQGANTEAFFGQGTRLTVV.